This T cell receptor (beta chain) appears in the sequencing data of a study of blood T cell repertoires in COVID-19 (dated by TCRdb to 2019 to 2021). For the study in its entirety: Samples from collaborators originated in the United States, Italy and Spain and spanned both the acute and convalescent phases of COVID-19. Sample metadata almost always included a de-identified subject ID, COVID-19 status, age in years and sex. The samples were drawn from two sources: the first 160 participants of the ongoing ImmuneRACE study, and about 1,300 subjects contributed by 6 global collaborators. The dataset comprised deeply sampled blood TCRbeta repertoires from subjects exposed to, actively infected with, or recovered from COVID-19. The prospective study material was composed of cDNA or gDNA derived from T cells, B-cell-depleted T cells, or PBMCs. The repertoires were released in a freely available public database meant as a resource for research on the immune response to SARS-CoV-2. Where available, HLA class I and class II types were obtained from metadata supplied by the sample provider rather than from assay-based typing. Points the paper makes about the study in general: How much clinical and demographic metadata was included differed by source and by participant, and the metadata was provided uncurated.

Concerning this clone itself: This receptor's antigen is unknown. One base away there is no much larger clone; base qualities are not given.

Collaborating institutions collected whole blood in K2EDTA tubes following their own protocols. For TCRbeta analysis, collaborator samples were shipped as frozen whole blood, as isolated PBMCs, or as DNA extracted from either sample type. The immunoSEQ Assay, a bias-controlled multiplex PCR, was used to amplify TCRbeta CDR3 regions from genomic DNA. Per the original workflow: The number of nucleated cells in each sample was estimated from the amplification of reference gene primers within the assay. Sequence reads were collapsed and filtered to measure the absolute abundance of every unique TCRbeta CDR3 rearrangement. Productive Simpson clonality was computed per sample as the square root of Simpson's diversity index over productive rearrangements. TCRdb mirrors the immuneACCESS table, restricted to in-frame sequences. Some clones are absent from its copies; in checked studies, under half trace to an unresolved V gene, and the reason for the others is unknown. V and J calls plus clone size are reproduced from that table; the DNA served to infer D and trimming. The sample profile shows 650,000 to 800,000 clones; over 80% of them were found once. The leading ten clones occupy roughly 0.26% of the sample.

The germline V end is reduced by 8 bases and the J end by 5 bases; junction bases left unmatched: 6. From a lookup of the germline V gene, CDR1 and CDR2 are MNHEY and SVGAGI. From the cysteine up to the phenylalanine, the CDR3 has a length of 13 residues. Only the CDR3 portion is preserved as DNA: 39 bases, with reading frame beginning at the first base. This clonotype was sampled from a woman between 18 and 29 years old with acute or convalescent COVID-19. The source material was peripheral blood. Recombination joined TRBV6-5 with TRBJ2-1, with 7 bases in between that match TRBD2. The CDR3 region has the sequence CASSRAGDNEQFF. The nucleotide sequence is TGTGCCAGCTCCCGGGCGGGGGACAATGAGCAGTTCTTC.